The sequence of this TCR beta chain was determined in a study of blood T cells in healthy people across ages. The authors ran a second PCR of 7 to 11 cycles using a sample-barcoded 5' primer and a J-beta primer mix. TCRdb redid the calling of the 5' RACE reads with MiXCR, one entry per CDR3 protein. The sample yields hundreds of thousands of distinct CDR3 sequences, about half seen once. V shed 1 base and J shed 4 bases, with 11 bases lying between them. The length of the CDR3 is 14 residues. Germline CDR1 reads SGHTA; CDR2 reads FQGNSA. The receptor comes from an elderly man in good health. V usage is TRBV7-2 and J usage is TRBJ2-7, with a weak D call TRBD1 (5 bases). Source material: blood. The CDR3 is CASSLGVDKYEQYF. CDR3 sequence (DNA): TGTGCCAGCAGCTTAGGTGTGGACAAATACGAGCAGTACTTC.